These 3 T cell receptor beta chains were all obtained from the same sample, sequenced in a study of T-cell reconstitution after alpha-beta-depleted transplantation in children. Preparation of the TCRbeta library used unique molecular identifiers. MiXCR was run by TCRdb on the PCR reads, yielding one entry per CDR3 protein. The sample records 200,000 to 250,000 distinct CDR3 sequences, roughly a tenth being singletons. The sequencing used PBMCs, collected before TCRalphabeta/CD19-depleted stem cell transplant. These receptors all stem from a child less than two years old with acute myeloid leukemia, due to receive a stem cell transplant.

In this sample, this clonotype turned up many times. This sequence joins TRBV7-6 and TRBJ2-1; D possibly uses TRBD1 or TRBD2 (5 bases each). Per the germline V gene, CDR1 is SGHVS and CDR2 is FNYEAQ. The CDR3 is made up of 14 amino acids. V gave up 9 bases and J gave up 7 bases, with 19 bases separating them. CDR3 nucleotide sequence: TGTGCCAGGAGGGGAAGGGTAATGAGAAATGAGCAGTTCTTC. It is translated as CARRGRVMRNEQFF.

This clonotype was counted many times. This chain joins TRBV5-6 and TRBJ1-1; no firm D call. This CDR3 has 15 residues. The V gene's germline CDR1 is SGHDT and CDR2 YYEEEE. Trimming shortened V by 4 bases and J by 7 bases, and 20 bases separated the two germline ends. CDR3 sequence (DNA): TGTGCCAGCAGCCAGTACCACTTACAAGGGAATGAAGCTTTCTTT. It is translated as CASSQYHLQGNEAFF.

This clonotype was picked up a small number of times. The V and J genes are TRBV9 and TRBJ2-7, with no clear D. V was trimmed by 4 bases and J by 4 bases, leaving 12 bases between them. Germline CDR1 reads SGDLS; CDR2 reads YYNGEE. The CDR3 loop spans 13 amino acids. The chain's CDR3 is CASSIGPRYEQYF. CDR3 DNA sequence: TGTGCCAGCAGCATTGGACCCCGTTACGAGCAGTACTTC.